This is a list of T cell receptor beta chains from one sample in a study of blood T cell repertoires in COVID-19. Data came from immunoSEQ multiplex PCR; TCRdb stores just in-frame clones and leaves some out. The table includes 100,000 to 150,000 clones, roughly 72% detected once. The sequenced sample was peripheral blood. These TCRs come from a man aged 60-69 years with acute or convalescent COVID-19. Each CDR3 is given without its conserved first and last residue. Fields, in order: V gene, CDR3 length, J gene, CDR3 protein.

TRBV30	10	TRBJ1-5	AWSEGEQPQH
TRBV5-1	13	TRBJ2-5	ASSESGRLQETQY
TRBV6-5	12	TRBJ1-4	ASRGRGFNEKLF
TRBV7-3	12	TRBJ2-3	ASSLTRDTDTQY
TRBV7-8	12	TRBJ2-1	ASSPTSGNGEQF
TRBV2	11	TRBJ1-1	ASSTGQGPEAF
TRBV6-5	12	TRBJ2-3	ASSYSTGTDTQY
TRBV7-2	12	TRBJ2-7	ASGGPTDQYEQY
TRBV5-6	16	TRBJ1-6	ASSLGKPGKNYNSPLH
TRBV5-1	12	TRBJ1-6	ASSLGQDNSPLH
TRBV12-5	13	TRBJ2-4	ASGFGGQGRNIQY
TRBV4-1	15	TRBJ1-1	ASSQDFRRQGATEAF
TRBV23-1	12	TRBJ1-4	ASSLPSTNEKLF
TRBV29-1	12	TRBJ1-2	SVEDSDLNYGYT
TRBV24-1	20	TRBJ2-1	ATSDFAPRSGSGQDSYNEQF
TRBV6-6	15	TRBJ2-5	ASSPGTSGMLQETQY
TRBV19	14	TRBJ1-2	ASSKTGSARSYGYT
TRBV24-1	10	TRBJ2-2	ATRDRLGELF
TRBV11-1	13	TRBJ2-2	ASRRQGTYTGELF
TRBV18	15	TRBJ1-1	ASSPSAPPRGNTEAF
TRBV7-9	14	TRBJ2-3	ASSSIAGGLTDTQY
TRBV4-1	12	TRBJ1-1	ASRHRTVNTEAF
TRBV9	13	TRBJ1-4	ASSAMTGSNEKLF
TRBV19	13	TRBJ2-2	ASKMGQGTTGELF
TRBV7-3	11	TRBJ2-1	ASSLNREIEQF